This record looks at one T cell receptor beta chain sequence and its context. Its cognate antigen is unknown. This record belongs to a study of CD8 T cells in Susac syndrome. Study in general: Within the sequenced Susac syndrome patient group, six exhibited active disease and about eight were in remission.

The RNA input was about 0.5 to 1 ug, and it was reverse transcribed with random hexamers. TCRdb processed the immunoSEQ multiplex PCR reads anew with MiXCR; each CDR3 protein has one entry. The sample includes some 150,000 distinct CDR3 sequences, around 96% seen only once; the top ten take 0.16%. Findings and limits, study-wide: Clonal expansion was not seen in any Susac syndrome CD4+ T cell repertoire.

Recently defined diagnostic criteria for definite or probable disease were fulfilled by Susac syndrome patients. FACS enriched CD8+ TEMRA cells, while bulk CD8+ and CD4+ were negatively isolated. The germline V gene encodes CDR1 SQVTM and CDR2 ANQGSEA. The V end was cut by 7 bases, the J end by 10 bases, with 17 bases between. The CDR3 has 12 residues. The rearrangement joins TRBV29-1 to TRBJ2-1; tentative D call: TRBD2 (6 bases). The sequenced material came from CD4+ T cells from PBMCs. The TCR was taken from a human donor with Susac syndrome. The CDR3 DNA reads TGCAGCGCGCGGGGCCTCTTCTTAGAGCAGTTCTTC. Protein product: CSARGLFLEQFF.